This T cell receptor (beta chain) was documented in a study of blood T cell repertoires in COVID-19. Across the study: Samples representing acute and convalescent COVID-19 were sourced from the United States, Italy and Spain. Nucleic acid was either cDNA or gDNA, and it came from T cells, B-cell-depleted T cells, or PBMCs.

In the study's own analysis: Amplification with reference gene primers provided the estimates of nucleated cell counts. Produced via immunoSEQ multiplex PCR; TCRdb's table is partial and in-frame only. V and J calls and clone size are copied from that table; D and trimming were computed from the DNA. This table has fewer than 120,000 clones, 70% to 80% appearing once. This clone was counted a single time. The CDR3 is made up of 21 amino acids. Trimming cost V 0 bases and J 0 bases; bases outside gene matches: 15. Germline loops: CDR1 LGHDT, CDR2 YNNKEL (reference sequence). The sample comprised peripheral blood. The V and J genes are TRBV3-1 (or the pseudogene TRBV3-2) and TRBJ1-4, with 8 bases identical to TRBD1. The clonotype was recovered from a woman aged 55-69 years with acute or convalescent COVID-19. CDR3 DNA: TGTGCCAGCAGCCAAGACCGGGCAGGGGGCGATTATGTCGCAACTAATGAAAAACTGTTTTTT. It encodes CASSQDRAGGDYVATNEKLFF.